Following are 10 T cell receptor beta chains from one sample sequenced in a study of T cells after yellow fever vaccination. Via MiXCR, TCRdb re-called the 5' RACE reads, giving one row per CDR3 protein. The repertoire has a few hundred thousand distinct CDR3 sequences, approximately 7% of them found once; the top ten carry 15% to 20%. The sample consisted of PBMCs, taken about 41 days after the first yellow fever vaccination. These receptor sequences come from a young man who received the YFV17D yellow fever vaccine.

This clonotype occurred many times. The rearrangement links TRBV6-5 to TRBJ2-3; D is uncertain. V gave up 6 bases and J gave up 2 bases, with 12 bases separating them. The CDR3 is made up of 14 amino acids. Germline-derived CDR1 and CDR2 are MNHEY and SVGAGI. CDR3 protein: CASSLMATTDTQYF. The CDR3 DNA follows: TGTGCCAGCAGCTTAATGGCTACCACAGATACGCAGTATTTT.

The chain combines TRBV2 with TRBJ2-7; 8 nucleotides line up with TRBD1. This CDR3 is built from 12 residues. Germline-derived CDR1 and CDR2 are SNHLY and FYNNEI. V dropped 8 bases and J dropped 1; count of bases not matched to a gene: 1. CDR3 nucleotides: TGTGCCAGCGGACAGGGTTCCTACGAGCAGTACGTC. Translated, it gives CASGQGSYEQYV.

There are a few counts of this clonotype. The V and J genes are TRBV4-2 and TRBJ2-5; the match to TRBD2 covers 8 bases. The CDR3 has 17 amino acids. The J segment lost 0 bases and the V segment lost 0 bases, leaving 6 bases of the junction unmatched. Germline CDR1 LGHNA, CDR2 YNFKEQ. CDR3 amino acids: CASSQDWGGGYQETQYF. The CDR3 DNA reads as TGTGCCAGCAGCCAAGATTGGGGCGGGGGGTACCAAGAGACCCAGTACTTC.

V usage is TRBV5-1 and J usage is TRBJ2-1; 14 bases are shared with TRBD2. V lost 8 bases to trimming and J lost 2 bases; unmatched junction nucleotides: 9. CDR3 length: 17 amino acids. Germline CDR1 reads SGHRS; CDR2 reads YFSETQ. The CDR3 DNA follows: TGCGCCAGGATGACTAGCGGGGGGGTTCGCACCTACAATGAGCAGTTCTTC. It specifies CARMTSGGVRTYNEQFF.

Of note for this clonotype: The junction shows a germline mismatch at one end, possibly a read error. The rearrangement joins TRBV7-2 to TRBJ2-1, with a weak D call TRBD1 (6 bases). Looked up from germline, CDR1 is SGHTA and CDR2 is FQGNSA. This CDR3 is built from 14 residues. The CDR3 region has the DNA TGTGCCAGCAGCCCTGGGACCAGCAGGGGTGAGCAGCTCTTC. This encodes CASSPGTSRGEQLF.

This clonotype has just a few counts. The rearrangement joins TRBV10-3 to TRBJ2-2, with 15 bases fitting TRBD2. The germline gives CDR1 ENHRY, CDR2 SYGVKD. The CDR3 totals 16 residues. Trimming removed 10 bases from V and 4 bases from J; junction bases left unmatched: 7. CDR3 DNA sequence: TGTGCCACTCTTTCGGGACTAGCGGGGGGCACCGGGGAGCTGTTTTTT. Its translation: CATLSGLAGGTGELFF.

The table lists this clonotype with a few counts. The V and J genes are TRBV2 and TRBJ2-7; D is undetermined. The V end lost 3 bases, the J end lost 0 bases, and 6 bases lay between the germline ends. CDR1 and CDR2 from the germline V gene are SNHLY and FYNNEI. This CDR3 contains 13 residues. Here the CDR3 DNA reads TGTGCCAGCAGTGACAGGAGCTCCTACGAGCAGTACGTC. Amino acid sequence: CASSDRSSYEQYV.

Ten or more counts support this clonotype. The chain couples TRBV4-1 to TRBJ2-2, with a tentative D call TRBD2 (6 bases). Germline loops: CDR1 MGHRA, CDR2 YSYEKL. This CDR3 is 17 amino acids long. Trimming removed 4 bases from V and 0 bases from J, with 15 bases in between. This CDR3 reads CASSLAAGHPNTGELFF. CDR3 in DNA: TGCGCCAGCAGCCTAGCGGCTGGCCACCCGAACACCGGGGAGCTGTTTTTT.

In this sample, this clonotype turned up a few times. This sequence joins TRBV27 and TRBJ1-1; maybe TRBD1 (5 bases). Germline V gene sequence: CDR1 MNHEY, CDR2 SMNVEV (reference sequence). V was clipped by 2 bases and J by 4 bases, with 14 bases between them. The CDR3 sequence is 15 residues long. Written as DNA, the CDR3 is TGTGCCAGCAGTTTAGGGGAGGGGTTTGTCACTGAAGCTTTCTTT. Translation gives CASSLGEGFVTEAFF.

This clonotype has more than one count but fewer than ten. In DNA form, the CDR3 reads TGCAGCGGGGCCGTCGGGCGGAACGACTATGGCTACACCTTC. Protein product: CSGAVGRNDYGYTF. This chain joins TRBV29-1 and TRBJ1-2, with D hard to call. From germline, CDR1 is SQVTM and CDR2 ANQGSEA. The CDR3 is 14 residues long. V lost 7 bases, J lost 3 bases, and 18 bases lay in between.